This T cell receptor (beta chain) was observed in a study of glioma-infiltrating T cells. Study-level results: Tissue and blood shared very few CDR3 sequences.

TCR alpha and beta CDR3 regions were amplified from RNA using iRepertoire nested multiplex PCR. TCRdb itself ran the multiplex PCR reads through MiXCR, one entry per CDR3 protein. In the table there are about 180,000 distinct CDR3 sequences, under 55% of which are singletons. The table lists this clonotype with a count of one. Its matching antigen is unknown. One junction end does not reproduce the germline sequence, and a read error may be involved. CDR3 size: 13 residues. CDR1 and CDR2 (germline): GTSNPN, SVGIG (reference sequence). The sequence came from a human donor with low-grade glioma or glioblastoma, undergoing nonglioma brain surgery, or in good health (not recorded which). The source material was glioma tissue, nonneoplastic brain tissue, or PBMCs (not recorded which). The chain recombines TRBV30 with TRBJ2-4, with 8 bases lining up with TRBD1. CDR3 nucleotide sequence: TGTGACTGGGACACAGGGGGCAAAAACATTCAGTACTTC. Translation: CDWDTGGKNIQYF.